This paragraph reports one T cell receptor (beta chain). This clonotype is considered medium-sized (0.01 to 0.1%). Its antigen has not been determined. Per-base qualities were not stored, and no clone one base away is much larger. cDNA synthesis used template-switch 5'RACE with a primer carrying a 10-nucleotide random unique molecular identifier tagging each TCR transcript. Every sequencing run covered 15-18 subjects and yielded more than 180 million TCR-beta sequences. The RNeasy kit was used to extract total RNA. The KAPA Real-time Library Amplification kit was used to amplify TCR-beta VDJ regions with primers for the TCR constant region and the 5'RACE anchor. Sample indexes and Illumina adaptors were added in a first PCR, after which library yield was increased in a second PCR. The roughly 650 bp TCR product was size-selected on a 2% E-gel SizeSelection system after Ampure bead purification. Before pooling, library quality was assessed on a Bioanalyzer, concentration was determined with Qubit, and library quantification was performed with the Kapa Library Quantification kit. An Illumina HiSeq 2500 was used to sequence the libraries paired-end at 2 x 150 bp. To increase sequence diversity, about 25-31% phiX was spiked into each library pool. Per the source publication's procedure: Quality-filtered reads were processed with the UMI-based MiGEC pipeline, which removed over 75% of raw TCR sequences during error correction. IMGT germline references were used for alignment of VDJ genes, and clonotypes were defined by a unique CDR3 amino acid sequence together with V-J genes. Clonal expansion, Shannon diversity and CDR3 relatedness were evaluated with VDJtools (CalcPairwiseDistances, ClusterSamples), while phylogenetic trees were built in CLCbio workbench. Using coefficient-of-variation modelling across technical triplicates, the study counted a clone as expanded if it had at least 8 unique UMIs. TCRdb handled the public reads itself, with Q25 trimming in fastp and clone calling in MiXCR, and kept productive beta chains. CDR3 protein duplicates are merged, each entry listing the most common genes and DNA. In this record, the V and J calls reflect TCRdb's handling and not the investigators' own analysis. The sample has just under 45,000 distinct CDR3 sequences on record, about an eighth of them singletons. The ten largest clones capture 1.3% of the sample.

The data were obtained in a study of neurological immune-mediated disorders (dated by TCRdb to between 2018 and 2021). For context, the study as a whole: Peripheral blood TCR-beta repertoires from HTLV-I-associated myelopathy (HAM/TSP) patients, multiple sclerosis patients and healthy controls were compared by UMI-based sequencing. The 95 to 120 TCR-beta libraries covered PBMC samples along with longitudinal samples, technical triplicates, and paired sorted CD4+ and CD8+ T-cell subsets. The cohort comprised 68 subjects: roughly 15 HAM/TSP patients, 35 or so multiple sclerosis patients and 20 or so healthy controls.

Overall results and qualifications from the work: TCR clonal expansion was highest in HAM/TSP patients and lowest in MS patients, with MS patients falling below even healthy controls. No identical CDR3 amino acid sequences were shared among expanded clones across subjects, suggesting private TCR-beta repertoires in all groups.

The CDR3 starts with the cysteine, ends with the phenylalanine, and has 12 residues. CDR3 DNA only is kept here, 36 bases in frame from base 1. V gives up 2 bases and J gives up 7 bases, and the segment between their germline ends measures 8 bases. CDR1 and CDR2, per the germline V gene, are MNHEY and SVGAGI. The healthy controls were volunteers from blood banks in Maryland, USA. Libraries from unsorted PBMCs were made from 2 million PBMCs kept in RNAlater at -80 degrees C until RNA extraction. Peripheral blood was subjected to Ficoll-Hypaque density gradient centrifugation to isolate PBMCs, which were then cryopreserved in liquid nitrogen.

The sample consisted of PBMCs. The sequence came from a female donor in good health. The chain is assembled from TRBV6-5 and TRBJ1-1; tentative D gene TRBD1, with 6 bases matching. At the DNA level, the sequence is TGTGCCAGCAGTTACCTGGACAGTGAAGCTTTCTTT. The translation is CASSYLDSEAFF.